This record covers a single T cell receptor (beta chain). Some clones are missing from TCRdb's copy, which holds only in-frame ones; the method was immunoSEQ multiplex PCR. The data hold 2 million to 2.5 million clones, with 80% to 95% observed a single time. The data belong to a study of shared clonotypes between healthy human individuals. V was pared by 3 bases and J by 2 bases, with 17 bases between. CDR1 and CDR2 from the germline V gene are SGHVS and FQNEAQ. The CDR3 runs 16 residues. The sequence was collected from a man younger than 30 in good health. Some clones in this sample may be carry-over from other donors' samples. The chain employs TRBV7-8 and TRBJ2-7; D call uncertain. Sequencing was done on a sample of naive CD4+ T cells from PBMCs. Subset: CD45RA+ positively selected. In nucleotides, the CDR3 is TGTGCCAGCAGCTTTATAGCCCAAGAAACCCCCTACGAGCAGTACTTC. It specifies CASSFIAQETPYEQYF.